The 26 T cell receptor beta chains below come from one sample, sequenced in a study of T cell changes during pregnancy in multiple sclerosis. TCRdb's copy holds only in-frame clones and misses some; the assay was immunoSEQ multiplex PCR. The table records about 48,000 clones, just over 85% of them present only once. The specimen comprised CD4+ T cells from peripheral blood mononuclear cells, sampled in the second trimester of pregnancy. The receptor source for this set is a female donor with multiple sclerosis, enrolled in a pregnancy study.

The chain uses TRBV5-1 and TRBJ2-1; 12 bases map to TRBD2. Germline assignment: CDR1 SGHRS and CDR2 YFSETQ. The V and J ends lost 4 bases and 5 bases, in that order; junction bases with no gene match: 4. The CDR3 sequence is 15 residues long. CDR3 DNA: TGCGCCAGCAGCGGCGGACTAGCGGGAAACAATGAGCAGTTCTTC. Translated, it gives CASSGGLAGNNEQFF.

V is TRBV4-2 and J is TRBJ2-2, with 9 bases fitting TRBD2. The CDR3 contains 16 residues. Germline CDR1 is LGHNA and CDR2 is YNFKEQ. Trimming at V came to 1 base and at J to 6 bases, leaving 6 bases not matched to a gene. This CDR3 reads CASSQASGVGAGELFF. As DNA, the CDR3 is TGTGCCAGCAGCCAAGCTAGCGGGGTGGGGGCCGGGGAGCTGTTTTTT.

This clone was observed once. V is TRBV28 and J is TRBJ2-1, with D perhaps TRBD2 (6 bases). Germline V gene data show CDR1 as MDHEN and CDR2 as SYDVKM. V dropped 3 bases and J dropped 6 bases, with 18 bases sitting between them. This CDR3 spans 16 amino acids. DNA for the CDR3: TGTGCCAGCAGTTTCTTGGCGGGATGGCTAAGCAATGAGCAGTTCTTC. Translating it yields CASSFLAGWLSNEQFF.

The chain couples TRBV19 to TRBJ2-4; 9 bases fit TRBD1. The CDR3 has 14 residues. Germline values: CDR1 LNHDA, CDR2 SQIVND (reference sequence). The V segment lost 6 bases and the J segment 7 bases; nucleotides outside the gene matches: 7. In nucleotides, the CDR3 is TGTGCCAGTAGCACAGGGGGCAGGGGGAACATTCAGTACTTC. Protein product: CASSTGGRGNIQYF.

The chain couples TRBV6-1 to TRBJ2-1, with 10 bases lining up with TRBD1. The germline V gene encodes CDR1 MNHNS and CDR2 SASEGT. This CDR3 is built from 14 residues. J was trimmed by 6 bases and V by 6 bases; bases with no gene match: 5. The CDR3 spells CASRFGTGANEQFF. In nucleotides, the CDR3 is TGTGCCAGCAGGTTCGGGACAGGGGCCAATGAGCAGTTCTTC.

The chain couples TRBV21-1 to TRBJ2-7; TRBD2, the D gene given by the table, was not confirmed from the DNA. TRBV21-1 is a pseudogene locus. This CDR3 has 19 amino acids. CDR3 DNA sequence: TGTGCCAGGCTACAATCGCCCACCTTAGCGGGGACTTTCTCCTACGAGCAGTACTTC. Translating gives CARLQSPTLAGTFSYEQYF.

V usage is TRBV2 and J usage is TRBJ1-3, with TRBD1 matching over 10 bases. V dropped 8 bases and J dropped 4; count of bases not matched to a gene: 8. Germline V gene lookup returns CDR1 SNHLY and CDR2 FYNNEI. CDR3 length equals 15 residues. The CDR3 DNA is TGTGCCAGCGCCCTTGGGACAGGGGTGGGAAACACCATATATTTT. It yields the protein CASALGTGVGNTIYF.

This chain joins TRBV6-5 and TRBJ2-7, with 7 bases matching TRBD1. V shed 3 bases and J 3 bases; nucleotides not matched to a gene: 5. Germline-derived CDR1 and CDR2 are MNHEY and SVGAGI. This CDR3 has 14 amino acids. This chain's CDR3 is CASSYSNRGYEQYF. DNA for the CDR3: TGTGCCAGCAGTTATTCAAACAGGGGCTACGAGCAGTACTTC.

The DNA of the CDR3 is TGTGCCAGCCTCTCGGGACAGACGAACACCGGGGAGCTGTTTTTT. Translation: CASLSGQTNTGELFF. This chain connects TRBV28 to TRBJ2-2, with 7 positions matching TRBD1. The V segment lost 8 bases and the J segment 0 bases; nucleotides outside the gene matches: 6. This CDR3 contains 15 residues. CDR1 is MDHEN and CDR2 is SYDVKM in the germline V gene.

CDR3 protein: CSGAIRGVTEAFF. The CDR3 bases are TGCAGCGGGGCGATCAGGGGGGTGACTGAAGCTTTCTTT. V usage is TRBV29-1 and J usage is TRBJ1-1; 7 bases line up with TRBD1. Germline V gene sequence: CDR1 SQVTM, CDR2 ANQGSEA. V shed 7 bases, J shed 5 bases, and the junction held 10 bases outside the gene matches. The CDR3 runs 13 residues.

The chain links TRBV4-3 to TRBJ1-4, with a possible D match to TRBD1 (6 bases). Germline V CDR1 and CDR2: LGHNA, YSLEER. The CDR3 is 17 amino acids. Deletions cut 0 bases from V and 4 bases from J, with 15 bases between. CDR3 loop: CASSQDPPGAVNEKLFF. CDR3 nucleotide sequence: TGCGCCAGCAGCCAAGACCCCCCAGGGGCCGTTAATGAAAAACTGTTTTTT.

The chain has TRBV7-9 and TRBJ2-1, with 12 nucleotides matching TRBD2. Germline V gene lookup returns CDR1 SEHNR and CDR2 FQNEAQ (reference sequence). The CDR3 covers 17 residues. V dropped 5 bases and J dropped 4; count of bases not matched to a gene: 9. CDR3 sequence reads: CASSHWTSGKIYNEQFF. As DNA, the CDR3 is TGTGCCAGCAGCCACTGGACTAGCGGGAAGATTTACAATGAGCAGTTCTTC.

In DNA, the CDR3 is TGTGCCAGTACCGTGTCACTAGCGGCTAGCACAGATACGCAGTATTTT. Its protein is CASTVSLAASTDTQYF. V is TRBV19 and J is TRBJ2-3, with 8 bases aligning to TRBD2. Trimming cost V 7 bases and J 0 bases; bases outside gene matches: 9. The CDR3 runs 16 residues. Germline loops: CDR1 LNHDA, CDR2 SQIVND (reference sequence).

The gene calls are TRBV11-2 and TRBJ2-3, with D maybe TRBD2 (6 bases). V was pared by 1 base and J by 7 bases, with 12 bases between. CDR3 size: 14 residues. The germline CDR1 and CDR2 sequences are SGHAT and FQNNGV. The CDR3 DNA sequence: TGTGCCAGCAGCTTAGCGGGAGCCCTGAATACGCAGTATTTT. It codes for CASSLAGALNTQYF.

The chain has TRBV5-4 and TRBJ1-4; 7 positions match TRBD1. The J segment lost 3 bases and the V segment lost 4 bases, leaving 6 bases of the junction unmatched. The CDR3 is 15 amino acids. The germline gives CDR1 SGHNT, CDR2 YYREEE (reference sequence). CDR3 sequence (DNA): TGTGCCAGCAGCCCAGCCGGGACAGCTAATGAAAAACTGTTTTTT. It is translated as CASSPAGTANEKLFF.

In its sample, this clone was seen once. The rearrangement joins TRBV18 to TRBJ2-7; 10 positions match TRBD1. CDR3 length equals 14 residues. V gave up 3 bases and J gave up 5 bases; unmatched junction bases: 4. Germline CDR1 is KGHSH and CDR2 is LQKENI. The CDR3 DNA follows: TGTGCCAGCTCACCGACAGGGGGCCTTGACGAGCAGTACTTC. It is translated as CASSPTGGLDEQYF.

Notes on this clone: At one boundary the junction diverges from the germline segment, which might be a read error. The chain combines TRBV28 with TRBJ1-2, with D perhaps TRBD1 (5 bases). The CDR3 spans 14 residues. Germline CDR1 reads MDHEN; CDR2 reads SYDVKM. CDR3 in amino acids: CASGLSNQGRGYTF. CDR3 bases: TGTGCCAGCGGTTTATCCAATCAGGGTCGAGGCTACACCTTC.

This clone has a single count. The V gene is TRBV30, the J gene TRBJ1-4, with D maybe TRBD1 (5 bases). CDR1 GTSNPN and CDR2 SVGIG come from the germline V gene (reference sequence). Trimming removed 7 bases at V and 5 bases at J, with 14 bases between. This CDR3 comprises 13 residues. The CDR3 coding sequence is TGTGCCTCCAGGCAGGGCCTAAATGAAAAACTGTTTTTT. This gives the protein CASRQGLNEKLFF.

The chain recombines TRBV7-2 with TRBJ2-3; D not resolved. V was pared by 4 bases and J by 3 bases, with 8 bases between. This CDR3 is 13 amino acids long. Germline V lookup: CDR1 SGHTA, CDR2 FQGNSA. DNA of the CDR3: TGTGCCAGCAGCTCGACAACTACAGATACGCAGTATTTT. It codes for CASSSTTTDTQYF.

The sample holds one count of this clone. The chain has TRBV18 and TRBJ2-7, with a possible D match to TRBD2 (6 bases). The germline V and J ends were trimmed by 3 bases and 5 bases, with 20 bases remaining between them. Germline V gene lookup returns CDR1 KGHSH and CDR2 LQKENI. This CDR3 contains 16 residues. DNA of the CDR3: TGTGCCAGCTCACCGAAAATCCCGGGACTCGTTGACGAGCAGTACTTC. Protein: CASSPKIPGLVDEQYF.

The rearrangement links TRBV7-9 to TRBJ2-1; 11 bases are shared with TRBD2. The CDR3 totals 16 residues. Germline loops: CDR1 SEHNR, CDR2 FQNEAQ (reference sequence). V trimming: 5 bases; J trimming: 7 bases; junction bases outside the gene matches: 10. Here the CDR3 DNA reads TGTGCCAGCAGCCCATATCTAGCGGGAGGTGTAAATGAGCAGTTCTTC. Amino acid sequence: CASSPYLAGGVNEQFF. Supplemented by reference TRBV7-9 and TRBJ2-1, the full variable domain reads DTGVSQNPRHKITKRGQNVTFRCDPISEHNRLYWYRQTLGQGPEFLTYFQNEAQLEKSRLLSDRFSAERPKGSFSTLEIQRTEQGDSAMYLCASSPYLAGGVNEQFFGPGTRLTVL.

V is TRBV6-6 and J is TRBJ2-7; D possibly corresponds to TRBD1 (6 bases). Trimming removed 5 bases at V and 2 bases at J, with 10 bases between. CDR3 length: 13 amino acids. Germline V gene sequence: CDR1 MNHNY, CDR2 SVGAGI (reference sequence). The DNA for the CDR3 is TGTGCCAGCAGTGAGGGACACGCCTACGAGCAGTACTTC. It encodes CASSEGHAYEQYF.

This sequence joins TRBV5-4 and TRBJ2-2, with 16 bases that match TRBD2. The length of the CDR3 is 18 residues. V was clipped by 3 bases and J by 6 bases; unmatched bases: 8. The germline CDR1 and CDR2 sequences are SGHNT and YYREEE (reference sequence). The CDR3 loop is CASSYGTSGRAPPGELFF. The CDR3 DNA is TGTGCCAGCAGCTACGGGACTAGCGGGAGGGCCCCTCCCGGGGAGCTGTTTTTT.

This chain links TRBV7-2 with TRBJ1-2, with 8 bases matching TRBD1. J was trimmed by 8 bases and V by 5 bases; bases with no gene match: 13. This CDR3 is built from 15 residues. Per germline, CDR1 SGHTA and CDR2 FQGNSA. DNA of the CDR3: TGTGCCAGCAGCGTACAGGGGGGGATGTTACTAGGCTACACCTTC. This sequence encodes CASSVQGGMLLGYTF.

The J gene is TRBJ1-2, the V gene TRBV7-9; D unresolved. Germline CDR1 reads SEHNR; CDR2 reads FQNEAQ (reference sequence). The V and J ends lost 2 bases and 6 bases respectively, with 16 bases between them. The CDR3 extends over 15 amino acids. CDR3 DNA sequence: TGTGCCAGCAGCTTATCCCAGGCTACCGCGAATGGCTACACCTTC. Its protein is CASSLSQATANGYTF.

The chain uses TRBV5-1 and TRBJ2-3; D uncertain. The CDR3 loop spans 14 amino acids. V lost 4 bases, J lost 0 bases, and 9 bases lay in between. From germline, CDR1 is SGHRS and CDR2 YFSETQ. CDR3 in amino acids: CASSPISSTDTQYF. The CDR3, as DNA: TGCGCCAGCAGCCCGATCAGTAGCACAGATACGCAGTATTTT.